Following are 8 T cell receptor beta chains from one sample sequenced in a study of neurological immune-mediated disorders. TCRdb processed the 5' RACE reads anew with MiXCR; each CDR3 protein has one entry. The repertoire consists of about 39,000 distinct CDR3 sequences, with approximately 7% occurring once and the leading ten covering 5.5% to 6%. The sample taken for sequencing was CD4+ T cells from blood. The receptors were gathered from a man between 45 and 60 years old in good health.

This clonotype was counted at least ten times. The V and J genes are TRBV7-3 and TRBJ2-5, with 7 bases fitting TRBD2. V lost 5 bases, J lost 2 bases, and 2 bases stayed unmatched. In germline, CDR1 is SGHTA, CDR2 FQGTGA. The CDR3 length is 13 residues. The CDR3 region is CASSRLAQETQYF. CDR3 nucleotides: TGTGCCAGCAGCAGACTAGCTCAAGAGACCCAGTACTTC.

This clonotype has a count of ten or more. The chain couples TRBV5-6 to TRBJ1-2, with 8 positions matching TRBD1. The CDR3 contains 17 residues. V lost 0 bases and J lost 6; bases outside the gene matches: 13. CDR1 is SGHDT, CDR2 YYEEEE, per germline. CDR3 nucleotide sequence: TGTGCCAGCAGCTTGGGGGCCGAGATAGCAGGGGGCAATGGCTACACCTTC. Residues: CASSLGAEIAGGNGYTF.

This clonotype has a count of ten or more. The J gene is TRBJ2-2, the V gene TRBV10-3; D is ambiguous. The CDR3 sequence is 14 residues long. Germline loops: CDR1 ENHRY, CDR2 SYGVKD. V was cut by 8 bases and J by 6 bases, with 16 bases left in between. The CDR3 loop is CAISPVLGSGELFF. The DNA of the CDR3 is TGTGCCATCTCCCCAGTTTTGGGTTCCGGGGAGCTGTTTTTT.

This clonotype was seen many times. The rearrangement uses TRBV20-1 and TRBJ2-3; 11 positions match TRBD2. The V segment lost 0 bases and the J segment 2 bases; nucleotides outside the gene matches: 7. CDR1 and CDR2 from the germline V gene are DFQATT and SNEGSKA (reference sequence). The CDR3 is 17 residues long. Here the CDR3 reads CSARDPTSGSLTDTQYF. The CDR3 nucleotides read TGCAGTGCTAGAGACCCCACTAGCGGGAGTCTCACAGATACGCAGTATTTT.

This clonotype has ten or more counts. The chain recombines TRBV14 with TRBJ2-7; D gene ambiguous. CDR1 and CDR2 (germline): SGHDN, FVKESK. V was clipped by 4 bases and J by 6 bases, with 10 bases between them. There are 12 residues in the CDR3. The CDR3 bases are TGTGCCAGCAGCCGATCTGGGCCCGAGCAGTACTTC. As protein: CASSRSGPEQYF.

This clonotype has at least ten counts. The J gene is TRBJ1-4, the V gene TRBV30, with TRBD1 matching 8 bases. Germline V gene lookup returns CDR1 GTSNPN and CDR2 SVGIG (reference sequence). The CDR3 spans 13 residues. J was trimmed by 6 bases and V by 0 bases; bases with no gene match: 0. CDR3 loop: CAWSVTGDEKLFF. The CDR3 DNA reads TGTGCCTGGAGTGTGACAGGGGATGAAAAACTGTTTTTT.

The chain uses TRBV18 and TRBJ1-4, with D unclear. Per the germline V gene, CDR1 is KGHSH and CDR2 is LQKENI. V lost 3 bases and J 0 bases, leaving 5 bases between the germline ends. CDR3 length: 14 amino acids. Here the CDR3 DNA reads TGTGCCAGCTCACCCCCGTCAACTAATGAAAAACTGTTTTTT. It specifies CASSPPSTNEKLFF.

This clonotype appeared many times. The V call is TRBV28, the J call TRBJ1-1; D remains ambiguous. With 1 base removed from V and 5 bases from J, the gap between germline ends came to 8 bases. The V gene's germline CDR1 is MDHEN and CDR2 SYDVKM. This CDR3 contains 13 residues. The DNA of the CDR3 is TGTGCCAGCAGTTTATCATGGGTAACTGAAGCTTTCTTT. It translates to CASSLSWVTEAFF.